The 32 T cell receptor beta chains listed next were all sequenced from one sample in a study of post-analysis software for immune sequencing data. Study-level points and caveats: Patients showed TRBV5-6, TRBV5-1 and TRBV20-1 among 4 or 5 TRBV segments more frequent than in controls.

TCR beta libraries were prepared from cDNA with unique molecular identifiers. A single record per CDR3 protein comes from TCRdb applying MiXCR to the PCR reads. The top ten clones hold roughly 4.5% of a sample with 750,000 to 900,000 distinct CDR3 sequences, roughly 50% of them seen once. Their antigens remain unidentified. Sequencing used blood. All receptors derive from a girl aged 5 to 17 with multiple sclerosis.

This clonotype was seen a few times. This rearrangement joins TRBV10-3 to TRBJ1-6; D may be TRBD1 (5 bases). Germline V gives CDR1 ENHRY, CDR2 SYGVKD. The CDR3 is 17 residues long. Trimming left V 3 bases short and J 5 bases short, with 17 bases between. The DNA for the CDR3 is TGTGCCATCAGTGAAAACCCGACAGAGACACATAATTCACCCCTCCACTTT. It specifies CAISENPTETHNSPLHF.

V and J are TRBV4-3 and TRBJ2-1; 8 positions agree with TRBD2. The germline gives CDR1 LGHNA, CDR2 YSLEER. The ends lost 0 bases at V and 7 bases at J; junction bases unmatched: 11. CDR3 size: 17 residues. The CDR3 reads CASSQDSAGRARNEQFF. In nucleotides, the CDR3 is TGCGCCAGCAGCCAAGATAGCGCCGGGAGGGCGCGAAATGAGCAGTTCTTC.

V usage is TRBV29-1 and J usage is TRBJ2-7, with TRBD2 matching over 8 bases. V shed 0 bases, J shed 6 bases, and the junction held 7 bases outside the gene matches. The CDR3 is made up of 14 amino acids. Per germline, CDR1 SQVTM and CDR2 ANQGSEA. The CDR3 reads CSVEEPSGRSEQYF. The CDR3 DNA reads TGCAGCGTTGAAGAACCCAGCGGGAGATCCGAGCAGTACTTC.

This clonotype was detected only a few times. CDR3: CASSLRQGVGAFF. For the CDR3, the DNA is TGTGCCAGCAGTTTACGACAGGGAGTAGGGGCTTTCTTT. V usage is TRBV12-3 or TRBV12-4 and J usage is TRBJ1-1; the match to TRBD1 covers 7 bases. This CDR3 contains 13 residues. With V trimmed by 2 bases and J by 11 bases, 8 bases remained unmatched.

This clonotype was counted between two and nine times. This chain links TRBV29-1 with TRBJ2-1, with D perhaps matching TRBD1 (6 bases). Germline loops: CDR1 SQVTM, CDR2 ANQGSEA. The CDR3 extends over 16 amino acids. Trimming stripped 1 base from V and 7 bases from J, with 20 bases between. CDR3 region: CSVEGGLPKNGNEQFF. For the CDR3, the DNA is TGCAGCGTTGAAGGGGGGCTCCCGAAAAACGGGAATGAGCAGTTCTTC.

J is TRBJ2-2 and V is TRBV5-1, with D possibly being TRBD2 (6 bases). The germline V gene encodes CDR1 SGHRS and CDR2 YFSETQ. Deletions cut 0 bases from V and 0 bases from J, with 6 bases between. The CDR3 has 15 residues. CDR3 protein: CASSLGLANTGELFF. The CDR3 DNA reads TGCGCCAGCAGCTTGGGACTAGCGAACACCGGGGAGCTGTTTTTT.

Notes on this clonotype: An end of the junction differs from the germline gene, which may be a read error. The V and J genes are TRBV15 and TRBJ2-5, with D possibly being TRBD1 (6 bases). This CDR3 has 17 amino acids. The germline V gene has CDR1 LNHNV and CDR2 YYDKDF (reference sequence). The CDR3 protein is CATSSEFRRGNQEAQYF. CDR3 nucleotide sequence: TGTGCCACCAGCAGTGAGTTTCGCAGGGGAAACCAAGAGGCCCAGTACTTC.

The chain has TRBV4-3 and TRBJ2-2, with D maybe TRBD2 (7 bases). Per the germline V gene, CDR1 is LGHNA and CDR2 is YSLEER. Deletions cut 6 bases from V and 6 bases from J, with 14 bases between. The CDR3 extends over 14 amino acids. The chain's CDR3 is CASSPGGLAGELFF. CDR3 DNA: TGCGCCAGCAGTCCGGGGGGCCTGGCCGGGGAGCTGTTTTTT.

This rearrangement joins TRBV28 to TRBJ2-5; the match to TRBD2 covers 11 bases. The CDR3 totals 16 residues. Per the germline V gene, CDR1 is MDHEN and CDR2 is SYDVKM. Unmatched junction bases numbered 6, after V lost 6 bases and J lost 0 bases. CDR3 region: CASSPPGLADQETQYF. In DNA form, the CDR3 reads TGTGCCAGCAGCCCGCCGGGACTAGCGGACCAAGAGACCCAGTACTTC.

V and J are TRBV27 and TRBJ2-1, with unresolved D. The CDR3 runs 12 residues. CDR1 is MNHEY and CDR2 is SMNVEV in the germline V gene (reference sequence). V lost 5 bases to trimming and J lost 8 bases, with 10 bases between them. CDR3 in DNA: TGTGCCAGCAGTCAAGGGCCCGATGAGCAGTTCTTC. The encoded protein is CASSQGPDEQFF.

This clonotype was picked up one time. This sequence joins TRBV4-1 and TRBJ2-5; TRBD1 matches at 8 bases. Germline lookup yields CDR1 MGHRA and CDR2 YSYEKL. The V and J ends lost 0 bases and 5 bases, in that order; junction bases with no gene match: 2. The CDR3 loop spans 14 amino acids. The CDR3 is CASSQDRTGETQYF. The CDR3, as DNA: TGCGCCAGCAGCCAAGATCGGACAGGGGAGACCCAGTACTTC.

The V and J genes are TRBV20-1 and TRBJ2-5, with D unclear. Germline CDR1 and CDR2: DFQATT and SNEGSKA (reference sequence). Trimming left V 3 bases short and J 7 bases short, with 12 bases between. This CDR3 region has 12 residues. The CDR3 nucleotides are TGCAGTGCTAGCGGACCGGAGTGGACCCAGTACTTC. Its translation: CSASGPEWTQYF.

There are a few counts of this clonotype. This chain connects TRBV28 to TRBJ2-7; weak D call: TRBD1 (6 bases). Per germline, CDR1 MDHEN and CDR2 SYDVKM. There are 16 residues in the CDR3. Trimming removed 10 bases from V and 2 bases from J, with 24 bases in between. Written as DNA, the CDR3 is TGTGCCACCGCATCAAGGGGGACACCGGAGACCTACGAGCAGTACTTC. Protein product: CATASRGTPETYEQYF.

This chain joins TRBV28 and TRBJ2-7; D possibly matches TRBD1 or TRBD2 (5 bases each). The CDR3 is made up of 14 amino acids. With 6 bases removed from V and 1 base from J, the gap between germline ends came to 13 bases. CDR1 MDHEN and CDR2 SYDVKM come from the germline V gene. The CDR3 reads CASRGVRGSYEQYF. CDR3 in DNA: TGTGCCAGCAGGGGGGTGCGAGGATCCTACGAGCAGTACTTC. The full variable domain, completed using reference TRBV28 and TRBJ2-7, is DVKVTQSSRYLVKRTGEKVFLECVQDMDHENMFWYRQDPGLGLRLIYFSYDVKMKEKGDIPEGYSVSREKKERFSLILESASTNQTSMYLCASRGVRGSYEQYFGPGTRLTVT.

The count of this clonotype is one. The chain couples TRBV20-1 to TRBJ2-5; 8 nucleotides match TRBD2. Trimming removed 6 bases from V and 5 bases from J; junction bases left unmatched: 11. Germline loops: CDR1 DFQATT, CDR2 SNEGSKA (reference sequence). The CDR3 length is 14 residues. CDR3: CSAPKAGVWETQYF. The CDR3 DNA follows: TGCAGTGCACCCAAAGCGGGAGTTTGGGAGACCCAGTACTTC.

The rearrangement links TRBV20-1 to TRBJ2-1; 7 nucleotides line up with TRBD2. The length of the CDR3 is 14 residues. CDR1 is DFQATT and CDR2 is SNEGSKA in the germline V gene (reference sequence). V lost 5 bases, J lost 2 bases, and 6 bases stayed unmatched. The CDR3 spells CSAGTTGAYNEQFF. In nucleotides, the CDR3 is TGCAGTGCTGGGACTACAGGCGCCTACAATGAGCAGTTCTTC.

The sample holds one count of this clonotype. The chain joins TRBV6-2 or TRBV6-3 to TRBJ2-5; D is possibly TRBD1 (5 bases). Deletions cut 7 bases from V and 3 bases from J, with 12 bases between. The CDR3 length is 13 residues. The germline gives CDR1 MNHEY, CDR2 SVGEGT. The CDR3 coding sequence is TGTGCCAGCATGAGGACACTTAAAGAGACCCAGTACTTC. Encoded protein: CASMRTLKETQYF.

This chain uses TRBV6-2 or TRBV6-3 with TRBJ2-7; 8 bases are shared with TRBD2. V lost 4 bases, J lost 2 bases, and 7 bases stayed unmatched. The CDR3 runs to 15 residues. Germline-derived CDR1 and CDR2 are MNHEY and SVGEGT. The DNA for the CDR3 is TGTGCCAGCAGTTTCAGGGTAGCGGGAACCTACGAGCAGTACTTC. It encodes CASSFRVAGTYEQYF.

V usage is TRBV10-3 and J usage is TRBJ2-5; D is possibly TRBD2 (6 bases). The CDR3 length is 13 residues. The V and J ends lost 3 bases and 5 bases respectively, with 10 bases between them. The germline gives CDR1 ENHRY, CDR2 SYGVKD. CDR3 loop: CAISEPGRETQYF. Here the CDR3 DNA reads TGTGCCATCAGTGAACCAGGGAGGGAGACCCAGTACTTC.

V usage is TRBV6-5 and J usage is TRBJ2-5, with 7 bases aligning to TRBD1. Per germline, CDR1 MNHEY and CDR2 SVGAGI. This CDR3 is 15 amino acids long. The ends lost 6 bases at V and 4 bases at J; junction bases unmatched: 11. CDR3 protein: CASSRAGGLGETQYF. In DNA form, the CDR3 reads TGTGCCAGCAGCCGCGCAGGGGGTTTAGGAGAGACCCAGTACTTC.

This clonotype was seen a few times. This chain connects TRBV15 to TRBJ1-5, with D possibly matching TRBD1 (5 bases). The CDR3 sequence is 16 residues long. The germline V gene encodes CDR1 LNHNV and CDR2 YYDKDF (reference sequence). The V end was cut by 5 bases, the J end by 5 bases, with 19 bases between. CDR3 amino acids: CATSGGTGGQYQPQHF. In DNA form, the CDR3 reads TGTGCCACCAGCGGAGGGACGGGGGGTCAGTATCAGCCCCAGCATTTT.

V usage is TRBV2 and J usage is TRBJ1-4, with D maybe TRBD1 (6 bases). Germline V gene lookup returns CDR1 SNHLY and CDR2 FYNNEI. Trimming pared 8 bases from V and 8 bases from J, leaving 15 bases between. There are 13 residues in the CDR3. Here the CDR3 reads CASASEGGEKLFF. The CDR3 nucleotides are TGTGCCAGCGCCAGCGAAGGGGGAGAAAAACTGTTTTTT.

Regarding this clonotype: A read error may produce the germline difference seen at one junction end. CDR3 DNA: TGCGCCAGCGGCCAAGATTGGGCAGAAACTAAAGATACGCAGTATTTT. Translated, it gives CASGQDWAETKDTQYF. This chain connects TRBV4-1 to TRBJ2-3, with D unclear. The CDR3 is made up of 16 amino acids. Germline V gene data show CDR1 as MGHRA and CDR2 as YSYEKL.

The rearrangement links TRBV20-1 to TRBJ2-3, with D perhaps TRBD2 (5 bases). In germline, CDR1 is DFQATT, CDR2 SNEGSKA (reference sequence). This CDR3 has 14 amino acids. The V end was cut by 4 bases, the J end by 2 bases, with 13 bases between. CDR3 bases: TGCAGTGCTAAGAGATCGGGGTACACAGATACGCAGTATTTT. Residues: CSAKRSGYTDTQYF.

This clonotype has more than one count but fewer than ten. The CDR3 DNA reads TGTGCCAGCACCCCGTACAGGCAAACAGATACGCAGTATTTT. It translates to CASTPYRQTDTQYF. This chain uses TRBV7-8 with TRBJ2-3, with TRBD1 as a possible D gene (5 bases). The CDR3 runs to 14 residues. V was pared by 7 bases and J by 3 bases, with 14 bases between. Germline loops: CDR1 SGHVS, CDR2 FQNEAQ.

Only a few counts were recorded for this clonotype. The chain recombines TRBV6-5 with TRBJ2-4; 9 nucleotides line up with TRBD2. The end of the DNA is better explained by TRBJ2-7, so the J call may be wrong. This CDR3 region has 17 residues. CDR1 is MNHEY and CDR2 is SVGAGI in the germline V gene. The CDR3 sequence is CASSYSPSGAAVYEQYF. CDR3 nucleotide sequence: TGTGCCAGCAGTTACTCTCCTAGCGGGGCCGCCGTCTACGAGCAGTACTTC.

This sequence joins TRBV6-1 and TRBJ2-5; no definite D call. This CDR3 region has 14 residues. CDR1 is MNHNS and CDR2 is SASEGT in the germline V gene. Trimming left V 2 bases short and J 5 bases short, with 12 bases between. The CDR3 DNA reads as TGTGCCAGCAGTGAAAGGTGGCCCCAGGAGACCCAGTACTTC. Protein product: CASSERWPQETQYF.

The chain has TRBV6-2 or TRBV6-3 and TRBJ2-2; D gene ambiguous. There are 14 residues in the CDR3. V was shortened by 3 bases and J by 2 bases, with 7 bases between the two germline ends. Germline V gene data show CDR1 as MNHEY and CDR2 as SVGEGT. CDR3 coding DNA: TGTGCCAGCAGTTATCAGGAAAACACCGGGGAGCTGTTTTTT. Amino acids: CASSYQENTGELFF.

The chain employs TRBV20-1 and TRBJ2-5; 14 bases are a match to TRBD2. TRBJ2-7 explains the end of the DNA better; the J call may be wrong. Germline CDR1 reads DFQATT; CDR2 reads SNEGSKA (reference sequence). This CDR3 region has 18 residues. The CDR3 here is CSARAWMGLAGEGYEQYF. Here the CDR3 DNA reads TGCAGTGCTAGAGCTTGGATGGGACTAGCGGGAGAGGGCTACGAGCAGTACTTC.

This clonotype has only one observation. The gene calls are TRBV12-3 or TRBV12-4 and TRBJ2-1, with D perhaps TRBD2 (5 bases). The CDR3 totals 14 residues. V was clipped by 8 bases and J by 1 base, with 12 bases between them. The CDR3 is CASGSAPSYNEQFF. The CDR3 DNA reads as TGTGCCAGCGGGAGCGCGCCTTCCTACAATGAGCAGTTCTTC.

This chain connects TRBV7-2 to TRBJ2-4; a possible D gene is TRBD1 (5 bases). The germline V and J ends were trimmed by 1 base and 4 bases, with 5 bases remaining between them. The CDR3 totals 13 residues. The germline CDR1 and CDR2 sequences are SGHTA and FQGNSA. CDR3 nucleotides: TGTGCCAGCAGCTTAGGACAGAAAAACATTCAGTACTTC. Translating it yields CASSLGQKNIQYF. Complete variable domain (other parts from reference TRBV7-2 and TRBJ2-4): GAGVSQSPSNKVTEKGKDVELRCDPISGHTALYWYRQSLGQGLEFLIYFQGNSAPDKSGLPSDRFSAERTGGSVSTLTIQRTQQEDSAVYLCASSLGQKNIQYFGAGTRLSVL.

This clonotype came up a few times. The chain is built from TRBV15 and TRBJ1-5; weak D call: TRBD1 (5 bases). Germline-derived CDR1 and CDR2 are LNHNV and YYDKDF (reference sequence). V was pared by 1 base and J by 7 bases, with 17 bases between. The CDR3 sequence is 16 residues long. The CDR3 here is CATSRVSGGKGQPQHF. The CDR3, as DNA: TGTGCCACCAGCAGAGTGAGTGGGGGGAAGGGCCAGCCCCAGCATTTT.